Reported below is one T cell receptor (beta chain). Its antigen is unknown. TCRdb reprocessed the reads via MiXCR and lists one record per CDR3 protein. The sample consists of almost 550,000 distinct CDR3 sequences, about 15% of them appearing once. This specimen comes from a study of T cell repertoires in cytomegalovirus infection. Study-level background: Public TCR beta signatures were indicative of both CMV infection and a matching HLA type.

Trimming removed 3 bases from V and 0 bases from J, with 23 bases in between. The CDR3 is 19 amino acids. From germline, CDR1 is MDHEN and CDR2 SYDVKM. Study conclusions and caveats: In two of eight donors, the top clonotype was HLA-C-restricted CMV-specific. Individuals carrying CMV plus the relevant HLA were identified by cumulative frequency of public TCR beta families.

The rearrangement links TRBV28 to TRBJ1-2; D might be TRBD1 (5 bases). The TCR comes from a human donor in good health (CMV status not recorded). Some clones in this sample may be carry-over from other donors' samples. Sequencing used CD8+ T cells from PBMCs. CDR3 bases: TGTGCCAGCAGTTTTGGGGTACAGGAATTTCAAGCCGCTAACTATGGCTACACCTTC. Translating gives CASSFGVQEFQAANYGYTF.